This entry describes one T cell receptor (beta chain). Its antigen is unidentified. This sample is drawn from a study of CD8+ T cells in alopecia areata. Study information: Tofacitinib was given for 6 to 18 months, then stopped for 6 months. Study-wide results and limits: Throughout tofacitinib, many expanded lesional clones continued to persist in scalp and blood.

The sequencing template was cDNA reverse transcribed from extracted RNA. TCRdb's copy holds only in-frame clones and misses some; the assay was immunoSEQ multiplex PCR. The sample holds hundreds of thousands of clones, 66% seen once. The treatment was: oral pan-JAK inhibitor, 5-10 mg twice daily. Patients with alopecia areata provided lesional scalp punch biopsies as well as peripheral blood. The CDR3 totals 13 residues. The V gene's germline CDR1 is SGHTA and CDR2 FQGNSA. Trimming cost V 2 bases and J 2 bases, with 6 bases left between them. The J gene is TRBJ2-5, the V gene TRBV7-2; D unresolved. The TCR was taken from a human donor with alopecia areata. The specimen comprised CD4+ T cells sorted from blood, sampled at approximately week 42, from a patient treated with tofacitinib. In nucleotides, the CDR3 is TGTGCCAGCAGCTTATCCCCGCAAGAGACCCAGTACTTC. It is translated as CASSLSPQETQYF.